Below are 10 T cell receptor beta chains sequenced from a single sample in a study of blood T cell repertoires in COVID-19. Some clones are missing from TCRdb's copy, which holds only in-frame ones; the method was immunoSEQ multiplex PCR. This table holds fewer than 350,000 clones, approximately 85% found once. Sequencing was performed on PBMCs or T cells enriched from blood (not recorded which). The receptor set was obtained from a man aged 25 to 40 who had recovered from COVID-19.

This clone turned up a few times. This chain joins TRBV11-2 and TRBJ1-1, with D unresolved. The CDR3 is 15 amino acids. Germline-derived CDR1 and CDR2 are SGHAT and FQNNGV. Between the trimmed V and J ends, which lost 0 bases and 1 base, there was a span of 9 bases. CDR3 bases: TGTGCCAGCAGCTTAGAGGCAGGCCCGAACACTGAAGCTTTCTTT. Its protein is CASSLEAGPNTEAFF.

The chain is built from TRBV18 and TRBJ2-7, with D possibly TRBD2 on 6 matching bases. The ends were cut back, 3 bases at V and 5 bases at J, with 17 bases in the middle. Germline-derived CDR1 and CDR2 are KGHSH and LQKENI. The CDR3 contains 15 residues. Here the CDR3 reads CASSPGTQVGHEQYF. The CDR3 DNA follows: TGTGCCAGCTCACCTGGGACTCAGGTTGGCCACGAGCAGTACTTC.

With regard to this clone: This CDR3 is also generated by other DNA sequences in the sample. This chain uses TRBV9 with TRBJ1-2; a possible D gene is TRBD1 (6 bases). Trimming cost V 0 bases and J 0 bases, with 9 bases left between them. The germline V gene encodes CDR1 SGDLS and CDR2 YYNGEE. The CDR3 totals 15 residues. CDR3 sequence: CASSVDGQPNYGYTF. CDR3 nucleotides: TGTGCCAGCAGCGTAGACGGACAGCCTAACTATGGCTACACCTTC. The full variable domain, its missing parts supplied by reference TRBV9 and TRBJ1-2, is DSGVTQTPKHLITATGQRVTLRCSPRSGDLSVYWYQQSLDQGLQFLIQYYNGEERAKGNILERFSAQQFPDLHSELNLSSLELGDSALYFCASSVDGQPNYGYTFGSGTRLTVV.

The genes are TRBV12-3 or TRBV12-4 and TRBJ1-2; 9 bases align to TRBD1. The CDR3 contains 13 residues. V shed 6 bases, J shed 12 bases, and the junction held 11 bases outside the gene matches. The CDR3 sequence is CASSRIQGAKDTF. DNA of the CDR3: TGTGCCAGCAGCCGTATACAGGGGGCTAAGGACACCTTC.

The chain recombines TRBV10-3 with TRBJ2-3; 12 bases line up with TRBD2. There are 17 residues in the CDR3. The V segment lost 4 bases and the J segment 0 bases; nucleotides outside the gene matches: 5. In germline, CDR1 is ENHRY, CDR2 SYGVKD. The CDR3 sequence: CAISGLAGGLSTDTQYF. In DNA form, the CDR3 reads TGTGCCATCAGTGGTCTAGCGGGGGGGCTGAGCACAGATACGCAGTATTTT.

J is TRBJ2-1 and V is TRBV27, with a tentative D call TRBD2 (6 bases). Germline V CDR1 and CDR2: MNHEY, SMNVEV (reference sequence). CDR3 length: 14 amino acids. Deletions cut 4 bases from V and 8 bases from J, with 15 bases between. The CDR3 region has the DNA TGTGCCAGCAGTTCAAGGATACTAGCCGATGAGCAGTTCTTC. This gives the protein CASSSRILADEQFF.

The chain links TRBV10-3 to TRBJ1-3; 7 nucleotides line up with TRBD1. There are 14 residues in the CDR3. Germline CDR1 reads ENHRY; CDR2 reads SYGVKD. V was clipped by 6 bases and J by 6 bases; unmatched bases: 8. CDR3 residues: CAISKTGEVNTIYF. CDR3 coding DNA: TGTGCCATCAGCAAAACAGGGGAAGTAAACACCATATATTTT.

V and J are TRBV7-3 and TRBJ2-1, with 10 bases fitting TRBD2. The CDR3 sequence is 15 residues long. J was trimmed by 8 bases and V by 5 bases; bases with no gene match: 9. Germline V gene lookup returns CDR1 SGHTA and CDR2 FQGTGA. CDR3 amino acids: CASSPSGGAWDEQFF. The DNA of the CDR3 is TGTGCCAGCAGCCCCAGCGGGGGGGCATGGGATGAGCAGTTCTTC.

The chain employs TRBV18 and TRBJ2-2, with D tentatively TRBD1 (7 bases). V was cut by 6 bases and J by 5 bases, with 16 bases left in between. Germline CDR1 reads KGHSH; CDR2 reads LQKENI. The CDR3 spans 15 residues. The CDR3 reads CASSGRDSGTGELFF. The CDR3 coding sequence is TGTGCCAGCTCCGGACGGGACAGCGGGACCGGGGAGCTGTTTTTT.

The V and J genes are TRBV25-1 and TRBJ1-4; 9 nucleotides agree with TRBD1. V shed 3 bases, J shed 5 bases, and the junction held 4 bases outside the gene matches. The CDR3 totals 15 residues. Germline V CDR1 and CDR2: MGHDK, SYGVNS. Here the CDR3 reads CASSDPGTGNEKLFF. For the CDR3, the DNA is TGTGCCAGCAGTGACCCCGGGACAGGGAATGAAAAACTGTTTTTT. Looking up the rest from reference TRBV25-1 and TRBJ1-4 gives the full variable domain: EADIYQTPRYLVIGTGKKITLECSQTMGHDKMYWYQQDPGMELHLIHYSYGVNSTEKGDLSSESTVSRIRTEHFPLTLESARPSHTSQYLCASSDPGTGNEKLFFGSGTQLSVL.